This TCR beta chain was captured in a study of blood T cell repertoires in COVID-19. Study details: The cDNA or gDNA used as material had been derived from T cells, B-cell-depleted T cells, or PBMCs.

Trimming took 5 bases from V and 8 from J; bases not matched to a gene: 15. CDR1 SGHVS and CDR2 FNYEAQ come from the germline V gene. The CDR3 runs to 16 residues. Those enrolled in Seattle joined during active infection and were followed longitudinally afterward. Methods used by the authors: For nucleated cells, counts were estimated from reference gene primer amplification. The assay was immunoSEQ multiplex PCR, and TCRdb's table has in-frame clones only and misses some. V and J calls and clone size are those listed in that table; D and trimming were worked out from the DNA. The top ten clones hold around 2.1% of a sample with some 120,000 clones, about 90% of them seen once.

This TCR was sampled from a man aged 45-60 years with COVID-19, enrolled during active disease. The V gene is TRBV7-6, the J gene TRBJ2-1, with 7 bases matching TRBD2. The specimen sequenced was peripheral blood. The CDR3 DNA sequence: TGTGCCAGCAGCCTAAGCGGGACGATTACGTACGATGAGCAGTTCTTC. It is translated as CASSLSGTITYDEQFF.